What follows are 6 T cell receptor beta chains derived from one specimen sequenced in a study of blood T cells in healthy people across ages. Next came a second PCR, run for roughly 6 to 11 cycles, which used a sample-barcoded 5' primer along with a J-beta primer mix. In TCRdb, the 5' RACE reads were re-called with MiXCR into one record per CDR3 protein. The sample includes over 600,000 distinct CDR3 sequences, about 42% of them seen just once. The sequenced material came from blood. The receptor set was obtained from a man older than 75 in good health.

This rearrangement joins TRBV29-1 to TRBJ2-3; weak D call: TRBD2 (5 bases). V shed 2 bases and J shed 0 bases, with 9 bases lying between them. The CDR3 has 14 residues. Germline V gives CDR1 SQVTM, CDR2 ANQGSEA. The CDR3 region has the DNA TGCAGCGTTGAACGGGATTCTAGCACAGATACGCAGTATTTT. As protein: CSVERDSSTDTQYF.

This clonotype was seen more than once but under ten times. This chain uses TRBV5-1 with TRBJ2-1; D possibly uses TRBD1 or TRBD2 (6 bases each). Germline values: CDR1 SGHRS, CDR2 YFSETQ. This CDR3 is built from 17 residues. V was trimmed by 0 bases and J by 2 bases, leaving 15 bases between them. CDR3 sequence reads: CASSLGPGALAYNEQFF. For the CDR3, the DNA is TGCGCCAGCAGCTTGGGACCGGGGGCGCTGGCCTACAATGAGCAGTTCTTC.

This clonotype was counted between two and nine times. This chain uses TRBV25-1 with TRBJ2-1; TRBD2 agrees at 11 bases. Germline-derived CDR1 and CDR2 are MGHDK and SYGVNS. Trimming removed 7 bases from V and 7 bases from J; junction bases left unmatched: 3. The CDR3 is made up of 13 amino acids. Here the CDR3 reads CASNSGRANEQFF. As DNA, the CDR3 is TGTGCCAGCAATAGCGGGAGGGCGAATGAGCAGTTCTTC.

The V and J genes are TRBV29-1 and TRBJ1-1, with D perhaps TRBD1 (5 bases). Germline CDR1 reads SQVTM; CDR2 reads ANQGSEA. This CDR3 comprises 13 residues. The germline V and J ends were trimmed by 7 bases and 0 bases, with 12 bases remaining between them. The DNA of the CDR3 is TGCAGCGCCCGGGACGCCATGAACACTGAAGCTTTCTTT. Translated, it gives CSARDAMNTEAFF.

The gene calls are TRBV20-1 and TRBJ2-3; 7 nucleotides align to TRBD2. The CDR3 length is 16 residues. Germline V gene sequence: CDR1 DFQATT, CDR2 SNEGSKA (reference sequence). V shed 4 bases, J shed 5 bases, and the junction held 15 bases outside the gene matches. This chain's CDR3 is CSAIVPLGGFRDTQYF. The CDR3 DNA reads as TGCAGTGCTATTGTGCCTTTGGGGGGGTTTAGAGATACGCAGTATTTT.

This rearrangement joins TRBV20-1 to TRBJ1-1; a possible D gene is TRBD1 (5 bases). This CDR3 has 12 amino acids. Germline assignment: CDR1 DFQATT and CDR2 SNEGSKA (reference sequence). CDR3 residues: CSRTGPGPEAFF. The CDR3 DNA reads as TGCAGCCGCACCGGGCCAGGGCCTGAAGCTTTCTTT.